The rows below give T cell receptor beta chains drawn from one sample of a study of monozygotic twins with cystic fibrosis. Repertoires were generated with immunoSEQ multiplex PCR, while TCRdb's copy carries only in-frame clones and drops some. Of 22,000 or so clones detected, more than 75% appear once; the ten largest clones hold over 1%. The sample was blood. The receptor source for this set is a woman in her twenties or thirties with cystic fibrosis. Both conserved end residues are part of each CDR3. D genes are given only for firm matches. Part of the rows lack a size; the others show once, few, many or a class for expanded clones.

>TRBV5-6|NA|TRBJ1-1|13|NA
TGTGCCAGCACCAATGGTCGGGGGGCAAGGGCTTTCTTT
CASTNGRGARAFF
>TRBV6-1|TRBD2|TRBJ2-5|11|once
TGTGCCATCGGGGGGAGGGAGACCCAGTACTTC
CAIGGRETQYF
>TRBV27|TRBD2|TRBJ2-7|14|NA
TGTGCCAGCACCCTTAGCGGGGGGCTTGGAGAGCAGTACTTC
CASTLSGGLGEQYF
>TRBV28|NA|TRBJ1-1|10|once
TGTGCCAGCGAAAACACTGAAGCTTTCTTT
CASENTEAFF
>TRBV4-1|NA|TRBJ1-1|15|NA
TGCGCCAGCAGCCAAGAGGGAGGGCTACACACTGAAGCTTTCTTT
CASSQEGGLHTEAFF
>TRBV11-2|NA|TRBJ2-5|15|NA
TGTGCCAGCAGCTTACCCGGAGGGTGGGGAGAGACCCAGTACTTC
CASSLPGGWGETQYF
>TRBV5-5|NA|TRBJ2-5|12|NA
TGTGCCAGCAGCTTGTTCGGAGAGACCCAGTACTTC
CASSLFGETQYF
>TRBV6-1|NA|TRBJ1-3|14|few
TGTGCCAGCAGTGAGGGACTCTCTGGAAACACCATATATTTT
CASSEGLSGNTIYF
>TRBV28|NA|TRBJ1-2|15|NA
TGTGCCAGCAGTTTCGAAGTAGGTGGGGCGCTTGGCTACACCTTC
CASSFEVGGALGYTF
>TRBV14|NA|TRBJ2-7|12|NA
TGTGCCAGCAGTTTAGACAGCTACGAGCAGTACTTC
CASSLDSYEQYF
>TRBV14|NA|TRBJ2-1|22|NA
TGTGCCAGCAGCCAAGAAGGACGGACGATAACCCTAGGATCCTACTCCTACAATGAGCAGTTCTTC
CASSQEGRTITLGSYSYNEQFF
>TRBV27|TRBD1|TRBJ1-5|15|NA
TGTGCCAGCAGTCCCGGACAGGGGCGCAATCAGCCCCAGCATTTT
CASSPGQGRNQPQHF
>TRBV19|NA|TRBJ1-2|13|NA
TGTGCCAGTAGTATAGTAGGGATCTATGGCTACACCTTC
CASSIVGIYGYTF
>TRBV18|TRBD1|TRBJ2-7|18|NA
TGTGCCAGCTCACCTTCGGATCTCCTTACGGGACAGCCCTACGAGCAGTACTTC
CASSPSDLLTGQPYEQYF
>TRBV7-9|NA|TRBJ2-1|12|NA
TGTGCCAGCAACGACCGGACAGCCGAGCAGTTCTTC
CASNDRTAEQFF
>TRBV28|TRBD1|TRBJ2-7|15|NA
TGTGCCAGCAGTCGACAGGGGACATTGGTTGGGGAGCAGTACTTC
CASSRQGTLVGEQYF